This T cell receptor (beta chain) was retrieved from a study of control samples from healthy donors and cancer patients (dated by TCRdb to the early 2020s). From the cysteine through the phenylalanine, the CDR3 covers 15 amino acids. Only CDR3 DNA remains: 45 bases, in frame from the first base. Trimming costs V 4 bases and J 2 bases, and their ends lie 13 bases apart. The germline V gene gives CDR1 as SGHRS and CDR2 as YFSETQ. Library method: the immunoSEQ multiplex PCR assay. TCRdb retrieved this table from immuneACCESS and kept in-frame rearrangements only. Not all clones are present; in checked studies, unresolved V genes account for under half, and no reason is known for the remainder. The sample table lists approximately 150,000 clones, approximately 94% of them with a count of one. Around 15% of the sample belongs to the ten largest clones. In the case of this clone: This clone's antigen is unknown. No base quality information exists; no much larger clone differs at one position.

This sequence originates from a man in his sixties with colorectal cancer. The chain couples TRBV5-1 to TRBJ2-1, with the D gene call left open. What was sequenced was PBMCs. The DNA sequence is given as TGCGCCAGCAGCGGACGCAAAACCACCTACAATGAGCAGTTCTTC. It encodes CASSGRKTTYNEQFF.